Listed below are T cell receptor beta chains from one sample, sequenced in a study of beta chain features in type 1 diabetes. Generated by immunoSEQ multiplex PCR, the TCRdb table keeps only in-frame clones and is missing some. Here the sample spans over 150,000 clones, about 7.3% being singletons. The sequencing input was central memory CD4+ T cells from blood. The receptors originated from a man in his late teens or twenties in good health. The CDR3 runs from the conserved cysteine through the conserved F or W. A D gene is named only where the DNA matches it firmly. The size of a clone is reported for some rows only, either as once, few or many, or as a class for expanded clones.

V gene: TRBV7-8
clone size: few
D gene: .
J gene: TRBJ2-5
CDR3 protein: CASSLDVRGGETQYF
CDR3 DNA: TGTGCCAGCAGCTTAGATGTAAGGGGCGGTGAGACCCAGTACTTC

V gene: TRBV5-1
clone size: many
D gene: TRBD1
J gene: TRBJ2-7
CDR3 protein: CASSRTGQGSEQYF
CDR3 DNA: TGCGCCAGCAGCCGTACGGGACAGGGAAGCGAGCAGTACTTC

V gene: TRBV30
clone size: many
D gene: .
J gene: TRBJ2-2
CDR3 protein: CAWSVIQGNTGELFF
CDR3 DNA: TGTGCCTGGAGTGTGATACAGGGAAACACCGGGGAGCTGTTTTTT

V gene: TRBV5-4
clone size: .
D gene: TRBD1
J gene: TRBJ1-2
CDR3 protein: CASRRLTGGYTF
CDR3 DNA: TGTGCCAGCAGGCGTCTGACAGGGGGCTACACCTTC

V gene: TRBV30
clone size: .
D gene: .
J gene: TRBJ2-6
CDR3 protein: CAWGHSGANVLTF
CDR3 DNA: TGTGCCTGGGGACACTCTGGGGCCAACGTCCTGACTTTC

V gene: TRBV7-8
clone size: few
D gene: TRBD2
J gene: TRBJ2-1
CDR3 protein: CASSLDPLAKDEQFF
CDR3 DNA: TGTGCCAGCAGCTTAGATCCACTAGCGAAGGATGAGCAGTTCTTC

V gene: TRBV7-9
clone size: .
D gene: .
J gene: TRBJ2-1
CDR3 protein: CAAAWPAAYNEQFF
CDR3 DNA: TGTGCAGCAGCTTGGCCAGCGGCTTACAATGAGCAGTTCTTC

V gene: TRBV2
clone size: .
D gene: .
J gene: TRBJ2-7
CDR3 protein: CASKEGSYEQYF
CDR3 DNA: TGTGCCAGCAAGGAGGGAAGTTACGAGCAGTACTTC

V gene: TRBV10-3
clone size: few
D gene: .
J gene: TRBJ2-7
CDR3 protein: CAISERQTVYEQYF
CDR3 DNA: TGTGCCATCAGTGAGCGGCAGACAGTCTACGAGCAGTACTTC

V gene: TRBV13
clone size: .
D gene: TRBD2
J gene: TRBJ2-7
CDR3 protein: CASSSGVGGSSYEQYF
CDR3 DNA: TGTGCCAGCAGCTCGGGAGTGGGCGGGAGTAGCTACGAGCAGTACTTC

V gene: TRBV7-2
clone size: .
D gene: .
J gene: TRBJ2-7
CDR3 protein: CASSLGARGPLGEQYF
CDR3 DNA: TGTGCCAGCAGCTTAGGGGCCAGGGGCCCCCTCGGCGAGCAGTACTTC

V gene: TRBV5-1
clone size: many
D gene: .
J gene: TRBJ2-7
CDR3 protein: CASNAGGSYEQYF
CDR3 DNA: TGCGCCAGCAATGCTGGGGGGTCATACGAGCAGTACTTC

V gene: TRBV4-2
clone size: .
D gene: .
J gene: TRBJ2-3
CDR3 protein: CASSQVKTDTQYF
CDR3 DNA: TGTGCCAGCAGCCAAGTTAAAACAGATACGCAGTATTTT

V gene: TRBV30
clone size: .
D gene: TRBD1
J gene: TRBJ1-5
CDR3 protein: CAWEGQVGQPQHF
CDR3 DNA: TGTGCCTGGGAGGGACAGGTCGGTCAGCCCCAGCATTTT

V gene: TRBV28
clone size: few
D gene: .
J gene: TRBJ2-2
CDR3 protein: CASSWAGTAPGELFF
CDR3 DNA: TGTGCCAGCAGTTGGGCGGGGACCGCACCCGGGGAGCTGTTTTTT

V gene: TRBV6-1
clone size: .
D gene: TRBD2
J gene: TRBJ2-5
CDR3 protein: CASSELLAAKGGETQYF
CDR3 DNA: TGTGCCAGCAGTGAGTTACTAGCGGCTAAGGGCGGAGAGACCCAGTACTTC

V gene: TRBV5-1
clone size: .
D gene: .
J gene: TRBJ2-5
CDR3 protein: CASSNGQQETQYF
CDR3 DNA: TGCGCCAGCAGCAATGGACAGCAAGAGACCCAGTACTTC

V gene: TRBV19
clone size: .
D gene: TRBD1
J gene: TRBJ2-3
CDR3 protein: CASSPTGGADTQYF
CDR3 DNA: TGTGCCAGTAGCCCGACAGGGGGAGCAGATACGCAGTATTTT

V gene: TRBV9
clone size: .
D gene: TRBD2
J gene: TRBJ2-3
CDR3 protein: CASSLRTSGTLDTQYF
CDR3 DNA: TGTGCCAGCAGCCTCCGGACTAGCGGGACTTTGGATACGCAGTATTTT

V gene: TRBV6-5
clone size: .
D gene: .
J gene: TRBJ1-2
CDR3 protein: CASTSQRDNYGYTF
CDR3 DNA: TGTGCCAGTACGTCCCAGCGAGATAACTATGGCTACACCTTC

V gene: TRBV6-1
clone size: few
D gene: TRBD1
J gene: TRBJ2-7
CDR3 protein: CASSRTGGAAEQYF
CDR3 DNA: TGTGCCAGCAGCCGGACAGGGGGGGCTGCCGAGCAGTACTTC

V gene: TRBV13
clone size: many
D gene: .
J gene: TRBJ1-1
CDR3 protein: CASSGPGTEAFF
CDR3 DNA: TGTGCCAGCAGCGGCCCTGGCACTGAAGCTTTCTTT

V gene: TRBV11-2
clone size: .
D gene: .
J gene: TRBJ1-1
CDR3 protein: CASSLVGGNTEAFF
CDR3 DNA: TGTGCCAGCAGCTTAGTGGGGGGGAACACTGAAGCTTTCTTT

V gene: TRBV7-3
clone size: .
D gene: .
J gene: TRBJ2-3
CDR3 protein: CASSFGSGNTDTQYF
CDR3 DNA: TGTGCCAGCAGCTTTGGGAGCGGCAACACAGATACGCAGTATTTT

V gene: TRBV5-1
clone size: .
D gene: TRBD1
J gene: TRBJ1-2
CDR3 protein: CASRTGTGGPGYTF
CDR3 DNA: TGCGCCAGCAGGACCGGGACAGGGGGTCCTGGCTACACCTTC

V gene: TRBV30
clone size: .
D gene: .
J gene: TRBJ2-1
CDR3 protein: CASLGTTKNNEQFF
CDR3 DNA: TGTGCCTCCTTGGGGACAACTAAAAACAATGAGCAGTTCTTC

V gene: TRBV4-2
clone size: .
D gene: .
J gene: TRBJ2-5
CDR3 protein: CASSQDGIQGGQETQYF
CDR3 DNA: TGTGCCAGCAGCCAAGATGGGATACAGGGTGGTCAAGAGACCCAGTACTTC

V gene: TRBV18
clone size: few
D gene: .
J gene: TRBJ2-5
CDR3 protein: CASSPPVSGAQETQYF
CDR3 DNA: TGTGCCAGCTCACCACCAGTTAGCGGAGCTCAAGAGACCCAGTACTTC

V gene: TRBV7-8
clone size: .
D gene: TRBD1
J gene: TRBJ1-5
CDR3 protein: CASGRDRVGNQPQHF
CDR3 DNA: TGTGCCAGCGGGCGAGACAGGGTTGGCAATCAGCCCCAGCATTTT

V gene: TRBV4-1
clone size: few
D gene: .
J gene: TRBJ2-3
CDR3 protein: CASSQVDMGLSTDTQYF
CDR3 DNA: TGCGCCAGCAGCCAAGTTGATATGGGACTTAGCACAGATACGCAGTATTTT

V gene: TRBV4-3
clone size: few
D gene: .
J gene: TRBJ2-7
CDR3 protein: CASSQDGSSSYEQYF
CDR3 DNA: TGCGCCAGCAGCCAAGACGGGTCTAGCTCCTACGAGCAGTACTTC

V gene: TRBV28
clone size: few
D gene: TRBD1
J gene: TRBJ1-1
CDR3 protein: CASSSGQSRTEAFF
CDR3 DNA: TGTGCCAGCAGTTCGGGACAGAGTAGAACTGAAGCTTTCTTT

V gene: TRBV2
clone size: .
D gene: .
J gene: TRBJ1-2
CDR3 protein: CASSVRGGGYTF
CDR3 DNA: TGTGCCAGCAGTGTGCGGGGTGGTGGCTACACCTTC

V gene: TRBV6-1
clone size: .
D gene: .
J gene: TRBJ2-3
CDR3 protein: CASIRRAASTDTQYF
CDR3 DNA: TGTGCCAGCATTCGGCGGGCGGCCAGCACAGATACGCAGTATTTT

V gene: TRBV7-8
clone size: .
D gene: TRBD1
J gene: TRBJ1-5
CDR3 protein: CASSRSGGAINQPQHF
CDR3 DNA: TGTGCCAGCAGTCGCTCAGGGGGCGCAATCAATCAGCCCCAGCATTTT

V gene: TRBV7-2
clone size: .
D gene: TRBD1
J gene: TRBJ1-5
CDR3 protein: CASSGLRGHQPQHF
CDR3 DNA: TGTGCCAGCTCGGGACTCAGGGGGCATCAGCCCCAGCATTTT

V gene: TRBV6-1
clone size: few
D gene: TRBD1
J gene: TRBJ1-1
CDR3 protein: CASSSDRADTEAFF
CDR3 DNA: TGTGCCAGCAGTTCGGACAGGGCCGACACTGAAGCTTTCTTT

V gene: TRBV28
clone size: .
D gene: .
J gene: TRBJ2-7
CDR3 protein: CASSPRRLGGEQYF
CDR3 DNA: TGTGCCAGCAGTCCCAGGCGCCTGGGGGGAGAGCAGTACTTC

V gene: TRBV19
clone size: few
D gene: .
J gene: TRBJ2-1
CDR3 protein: CASSTPVGRNNEQFF
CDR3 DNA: TGTGCCAGTAGTACCCCGGTGGGGAGGAACAATGAGCAGTTCTTC

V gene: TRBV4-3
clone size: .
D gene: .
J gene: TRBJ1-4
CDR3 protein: CASSQDERDRGKVKNCFF
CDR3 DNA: .

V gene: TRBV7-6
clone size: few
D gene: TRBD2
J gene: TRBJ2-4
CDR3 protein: CASSPVVAGAKNIQYF
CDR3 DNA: TGTGCCAGCAGCCCCGTGGTAGCGGGCGCCAAAAACATTCAGTACTTC

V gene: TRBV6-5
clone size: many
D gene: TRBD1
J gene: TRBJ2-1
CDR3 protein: CASSYGTGDYNEQFF
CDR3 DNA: TGTGCCAGCAGCTATGGGACAGGAGACTACAATGAGCAGTTCTTC

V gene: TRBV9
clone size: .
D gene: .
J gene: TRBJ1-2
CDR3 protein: CASSGYGENYGYTF
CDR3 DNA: TGTGCCAGCAGCGGCTATGGGGAGAACTATGGCTACACCTTC

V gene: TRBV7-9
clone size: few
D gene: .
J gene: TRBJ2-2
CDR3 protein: CASSLSQGIVGELFF
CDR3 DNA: TGTGCCAGCAGCTTATCCCAGGGAATTGTCGGGGAGCTGTTTTTT

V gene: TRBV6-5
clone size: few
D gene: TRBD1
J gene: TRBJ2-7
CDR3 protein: CASSYSSGTGADEQYF
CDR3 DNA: TGTGCCAGCAGTTACTCCTCCGGGACAGGGGCGGACGAGCAGTACTTC

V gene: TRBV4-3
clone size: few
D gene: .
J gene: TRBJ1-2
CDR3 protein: CASSQEPTTGTYGYTF
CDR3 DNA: TGCGCCAGCAGCCAAGAACCCACGACAGGAACCTATGGCTACACCTTC

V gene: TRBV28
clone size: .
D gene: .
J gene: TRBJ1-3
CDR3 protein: CASSLGGRRNTIYF
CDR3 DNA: TGTGCCAGCAGTTTAGGGGGGAGGCGAAACACCATATATTTT

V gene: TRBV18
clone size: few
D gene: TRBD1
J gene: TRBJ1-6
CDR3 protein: CASSLGQGGNSPLHF
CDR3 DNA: TGTGCCAGCTCACTCGGACAGGGTGGTAATTCACCCCTCCACTTT

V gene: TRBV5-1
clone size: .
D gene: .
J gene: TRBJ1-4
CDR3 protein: CASSSTQGRLNEKLFF
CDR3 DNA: TGCGCCAGCAGCTCAACACAGGGCAGGCTTAATGAAAAACTGTTTTTT

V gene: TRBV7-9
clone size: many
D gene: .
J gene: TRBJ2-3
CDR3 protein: CASSLSGSTDTQYF
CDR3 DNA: TGTGCCAGCAGCTTGAGCGGAAGCACAGATACGCAGTATTTT

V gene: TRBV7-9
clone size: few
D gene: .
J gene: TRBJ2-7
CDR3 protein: CASRGPSYEQYF
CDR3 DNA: TGTGCCAGCAGGGGGCCCTCCTACGAGCAGTACTTC

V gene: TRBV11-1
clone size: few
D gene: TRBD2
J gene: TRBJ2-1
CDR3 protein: CASSFFGGGRNEQFF
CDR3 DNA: TGTGCCAGCAGCTTTTTTGGGGGAGGGCGGAATGAGCAGTTCTTC

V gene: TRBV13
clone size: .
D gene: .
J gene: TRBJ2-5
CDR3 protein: CASSLSGGGGQETQYF
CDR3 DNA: TGTGCCAGCAGCTTATCGGGGGGCGGAGGACAGGAGACCCAGTACTTC

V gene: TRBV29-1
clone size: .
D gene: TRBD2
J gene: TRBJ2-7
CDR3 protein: CSGTSGSDEQYF
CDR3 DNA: TGCAGCGGGACTAGCGGGAGTGATGAGCAGTACTTC

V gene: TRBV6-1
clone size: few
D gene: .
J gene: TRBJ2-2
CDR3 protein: CASSGGPANTGELFF
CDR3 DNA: TGTGCCAGCAGTGGAGGCCCCGCGAACACCGGGGAGCTGTTTTTT

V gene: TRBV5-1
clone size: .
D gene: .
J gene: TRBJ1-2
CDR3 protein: CASSLATGSSNYGYTF
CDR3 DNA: TGCGCCAGCAGCTTAGCGACAGGATCGTCTAACTATGGCTACACCTTC

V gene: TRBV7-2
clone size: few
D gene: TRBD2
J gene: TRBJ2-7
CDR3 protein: CASSFSSGRTTYEQYF
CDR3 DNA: TGTGCCAGCAGCTTCTCTAGCGGGAGGACCACCTACGAGCAGTACTTC